The source of this T cell receptor beta chain is a study of shared clonotypes between healthy human individuals. Study information: Each donor's CD4 naive and CD4 memory cells filled three plates apiece, CD8 naive two, and CD8 memory one.

Sequencing used immunoSEQ multiplex PCR; TCRdb keeps in-frame clones, though not all of them. In the table there are around 2,000,000 clones, 85% to 95% of which are singletons. The germline gives CDR1 MNHEY, CDR2 SMNVEV (reference sequence). The CDR3 is made up of 14 amino acids. V was clipped by 6 bases and J by 3 bases, with 12 bases between them. The naive CD8 population came from CD45RO-negative cells selected for CCR7, without terminally differentiated effector memory CD45RA+ cells. Notes on this clone: Other DNA sequences within the sample encode an identical CDR3.

The sequencing sample was made of naive CD8+ T cells sorted from blood. This clonotype was sampled from a young man in good health. The genes are TRBV27 and TRBJ2-4, with D tentatively TRBD1 or TRBD2 (5 bases each). The CDR3 loop is CASSLRDGKNIQYF. CDR3 nucleotide sequence: TGTGCCAGCAGCCTCAGGGACGGCAAAAACATTCAGTACTTC.